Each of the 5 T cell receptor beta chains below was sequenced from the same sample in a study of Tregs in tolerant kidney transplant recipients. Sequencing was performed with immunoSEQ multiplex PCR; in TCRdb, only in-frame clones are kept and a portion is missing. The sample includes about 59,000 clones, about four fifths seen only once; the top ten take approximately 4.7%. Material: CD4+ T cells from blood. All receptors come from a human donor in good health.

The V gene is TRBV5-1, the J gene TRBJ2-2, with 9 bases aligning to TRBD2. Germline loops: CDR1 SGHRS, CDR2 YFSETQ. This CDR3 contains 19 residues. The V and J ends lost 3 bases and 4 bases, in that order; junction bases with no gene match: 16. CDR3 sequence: CASSSGFLKAGGRTGELFF. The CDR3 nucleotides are TGCGCCAGCAGCTCCGGATTTCTAAAAGCGGGAGGTCGCACCGGGGAGCTGTTTTTT. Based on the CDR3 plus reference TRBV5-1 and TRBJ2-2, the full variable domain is KAGVTQTPRYLIKTRGQQVTLSCSPISGHRSVSWYQQTPGQGLQFLFEYFSETQRNKGNFPGRFSGRQFSNSRSEMNVSTLELGDSALYLCASSSGFLKAGGRTGELFFGEGSRLTVL.

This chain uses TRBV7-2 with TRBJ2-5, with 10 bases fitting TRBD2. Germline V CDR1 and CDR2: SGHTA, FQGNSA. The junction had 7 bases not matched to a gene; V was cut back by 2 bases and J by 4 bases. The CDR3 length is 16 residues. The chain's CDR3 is CASSLRPAGGRETQYF. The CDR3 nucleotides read TGTGCCAGCAGCTTAAGGCCAGCGGGAGGGCGAGAGACCCAGTACTTC.

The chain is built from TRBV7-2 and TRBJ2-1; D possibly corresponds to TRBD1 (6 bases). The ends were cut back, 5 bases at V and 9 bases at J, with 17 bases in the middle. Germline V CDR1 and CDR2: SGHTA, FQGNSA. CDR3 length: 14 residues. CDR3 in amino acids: CASSDYVGTTEQFF. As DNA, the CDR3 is TGTGCCAGCAGCGATTACGTGGGGACAACTGAGCAGTTCTTC.

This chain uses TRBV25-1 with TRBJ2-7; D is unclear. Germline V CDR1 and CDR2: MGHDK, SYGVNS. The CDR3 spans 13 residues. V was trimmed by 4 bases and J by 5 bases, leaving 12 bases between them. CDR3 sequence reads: CASSAAGRDEQYF. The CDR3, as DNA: TGTGCCAGCAGTGCGGCAGGTCGGGACGAGCAGTACTTC.

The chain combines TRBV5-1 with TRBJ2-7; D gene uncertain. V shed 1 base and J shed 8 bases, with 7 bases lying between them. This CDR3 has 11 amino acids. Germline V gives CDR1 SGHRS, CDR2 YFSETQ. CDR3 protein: CASSLSGKQYF. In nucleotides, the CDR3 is TGCGCCAGCAGCTTGAGTGGAAAGCAGTACTTC. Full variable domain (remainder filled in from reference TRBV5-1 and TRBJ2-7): KAGVTQTPRYLIKTRGQQVTLSCSPISGHRSVSWYQQTPGQGLQFLFEYFSETQRNKGNFPGRFSGRQFSNSRSEMNVSTLELGDSALYLCASSLSGKQYFGPGTRLTVT.